This T cell receptor beta chain was sequenced in a study of blood T cell repertoires in COVID-19. On the study more broadly: Whether acute or convalescent, the COVID-19 samples came from the United States, Italy and Spain. T cells, B-cell-depleted T cells, or PBMCs supplied cDNA or gDNA.

Patients of the Seattle cohort, enrolled during active infection, were followed longitudinally. This CDR3 is built from 15 residues. Germline V gene sequence: CDR1 KGHSH, CDR2 LQKENI. V lost 4 bases and J lost 3; bases outside the gene matches: 4. Under the authors' procedure: By means of reference gene primer amplification, nucleated cell counts were estimated. The protocol was immunoSEQ multiplex PCR, while the TCRdb copy is restricted to in-frame clones and leaves out a portion. That table furnishes V, J and clone size, whereas the DNA furnished D and trimming. The sample includes roughly 180,000 clones, around 81% of them seen just once.

The sample taken for sequencing was peripheral blood. The sequence was collected from a woman between 40 and 55 years old with COVID-19, enrolled during active disease. This chain uses TRBV18 with TRBJ1-2, with 11 positions matching TRBD1. As DNA, the CDR3 is TGTGCCAGCTCACACGGGACAGGGGGTGACTATGGCTACACCTTC. Translated: CASSHGTGGDYGYTF. Looking up the rest from reference TRBV18 and TRBJ1-2 gives the full variable domain: NAGVMQNPRHLVRRRGQEARLRCSPMKGHSHVYWYRQLPEEGLKFMVYLQKENIIDESGMPKERFSAEFPKEGPSILRIQQVVRGDSAAYFCASSHGTGGDYGYTFGSGTRLTVV.